These 29 T cell receptor beta chains originate from one sample sequenced in a study of T-cell memory formation after mild COVID-19. MiXCR was run by TCRdb on the 5' RACE reads, yielding one entry per CDR3 protein. Altogether roughly 580,000 distinct CDR3 sequences are present, approximately 19% being singletons, with the ten largest covering about 11%. Sequencing input: PBMCs or a T cell subset sorted from them (not recorded which). The receptors here all came from an adult woman who had mild COVID-19 (a few samples of this study predate the infection). Cell type and time point are not known.

In its sample, this clonotype was seen a few times. The chain uses TRBV11-2 and TRBJ2-7, with TRBD2 matching 9 bases. The J segment lost 1 base and the V segment lost 4 bases, leaving 5 bases of the junction unmatched. The CDR3 runs 15 residues. The germline gives CDR1 SGHAT, CDR2 FQNNGV. The CDR3 reads CASSSIAGVSYEQYF. CDR3 nucleotides: TGTGCCAGCAGCTCTATAGCGGGAGTATCCTACGAGCAGTACTTC.

The V gene is TRBV20-1, the J gene TRBJ1-1; D possibly corresponds to TRBD1 (6 bases). The CDR3 sequence is 15 residues long. From germline, CDR1 is DFQATT and CDR2 SNEGSKA (reference sequence). Trimming stripped 1 base from V and 1 base from J, with 13 bases between. The CDR3 reads CSARVFRRGNTEAFF. The CDR3 DNA is TGCAGTGCTAGAGTGTTCCGCAGGGGGAACACTGAAGCTTTCTTT.

The V call is TRBV4-1, the J call TRBJ2-6; possibly TRBD2 for D (5 bases). Germline V gives CDR1 MGHRA, CDR2 YSYEKL. The CDR3 has 16 residues. V was clipped by 1 base and J by 0 bases, with 7 bases between them. CDR3 amino acids: CASSQGLISGANVLTF. CDR3 DNA sequence: TGCGCCAGCAGCCAAGGACTAATCTCTGGGGCCAACGTCCTGACTTTC.

This sequence joins TRBV25-1 and TRBJ2-3; D call uncertain. CDR3 length equals 13 residues. Germline CDR1 MGHDK, CDR2 SYGVNS. Trimming pared 5 bases from V and 3 bases from J, leaving 9 bases between. Here the CDR3 reads CASSIDWTDTQYF. CDR3 bases: TGTGCCAGCAGTATTGACTGGACAGATACGCAGTATTTT. The full variable domain, completed using reference TRBV25-1 and TRBJ2-3, is EADIYQTPRYLVIGTGKKITLECSQTMGHDKMYWYQQDPGMELHLIHYSYGVNSTEKGDLSSESTVSRIRTEHFPLTLESARPSHTSQYLCASSIDWTDTQYFGPGTRLTVL.

This clonotype was counted only a few times. The chain recombines TRBV23-1 with TRBJ2-1; TRBD2 might be the D (6 bases). TRBV23-1 is given ORF status, its function remaining uncertain. This CDR3 contains 15 residues. With 3 bases removed from V and 2 bases from J, the gap between germline ends came to 11 bases. In nucleotides, the CDR3 is TGCGCCAGCAGTCACCGGCCGGGGGCCTACAATGAGCAGTTCTTC. It yields the protein CASSHRPGAYNEQFF.

This clonotype came up a few times. The chain is built from TRBV4-3 and TRBJ2-5, with 10 bases identical to TRBD2. The length of the CDR3 is 16 residues. Germline V gene lookup returns CDR1 LGHNA and CDR2 YSLEER. After removal of 1 base from V and 9 bases from J, the junction contained 11 bases not matched to a gene. The CDR3 DNA is TGCGCCAGCAGCCAAGTTTCCTCGCCAGCGGGAGGGCCCCAGTACTTC. Its protein is CASSQVSSPAGGPQYF.

The genes are TRBV27 and TRBJ1-1; tentative D call: TRBD1 (6 bases). V lost 10 bases to trimming and J lost 1 base, with 19 bases between them. Germline CDR1 reads MNHEY; CDR2 reads SMNVEV (reference sequence). The CDR3 is 15 residues long. In DNA form, the CDR3 reads TGTGCCACCACGCGCCAGGGGAGCGGGAACACTGAAGCTTTCTTT. This gives the protein CATTRQGSGNTEAFF.

The rearrangement joins TRBV7-3 to TRBJ2-2; the D call may be TRBD1 or TRBD2 (5 bases each). Germline V CDR1 and CDR2: SGHTA, FQGTGA. V was clipped by 4 bases and J by 3 bases, with 24 bases between them. There are 19 residues in the CDR3. CDR3 sequence (DNA): TGTGCCAGCAGCTCTGCCCCCCGCCAGGGCGAACTAGACACCGGGGAGCTGTTTTTT. Its translation: CASSSAPRQGELDTGELFF.

This clonotype showed up many times. This chain uses TRBV7-6 with TRBJ2-2; no clear D gene. The CDR3 has 15 amino acids. V was pared by 2 bases and J by 0 bases, with 7 bases between. In germline, CDR1 is SGHVS, CDR2 FNYEAQ. This CDR3 is CASSLLTTNTGELFF. The CDR3 nucleotides read TGTGCCAGCAGCTTATTGACAACGAACACCGGGGAGCTGTTTTTT.

This clonotype has just a few counts. This sequence joins TRBV5-4 and TRBJ2-2, with 10 positions matching TRBD2. From germline, CDR1 is SGHNT and CDR2 YYREEE (reference sequence). This CDR3 contains 15 residues. Trimming took 5 bases from V and 3 from J; bases not matched to a gene: 4. The CDR3 bases are TGTGCCAGCAGTTCGCTAGCGGGGGACACCGGGGAGCTGTTTTTT. It encodes CASSSLAGDTGELFF.

This clonotype was seen more than once but under ten times. The chain employs TRBV6-5 and TRBJ2-7; maybe TRBD2 (6 bases). Germline values: CDR1 MNHEY, CDR2 SVGAGI. The CDR3 is 13 residues long. Trimming pared 2 bases from V and 3 bases from J, leaving 8 bases between. The CDR3 nucleotides read TGTGCCAGCAGTTACGGGGACTTCTACGAGCAGTACTTC. It translates to CASSYGDFYEQYF.

This clonotype showed up just a few times. The chain recombines TRBV24-1 with TRBJ2-1, with D tentatively TRBD1 or TRBD2 (5 bases each). Trimming pared 5 bases from V and 4 bases from J, leaving 17 bases between. The germline gives CDR1 KGHDR, CDR2 SFDVKD. The CDR3 consists of 16 residues. CDR3 bases: TGTGCCACCAGTGGGGGACCCATCTCGATATACAATGAGCAGTTCTTC. Translation gives CATSGGPISIYNEQFF.

The V gene is TRBV24-1, the J gene TRBJ2-7; 10 bases line up with TRBD2. The CDR3 totals 15 residues. V lost 3 bases and J lost 4; bases outside the gene matches: 5. The germline V gene has CDR1 KGHDR and CDR2 SFDVKD. In DNA, the CDR3 is TGTGCCACCAGTGATCCTTCTAGCGGGAGTTACGAGCAGTACTTC. This gives the protein CATSDPSSGSYEQYF.

The sample holds many counts of this clonotype. The V gene is TRBV4-3, the J gene TRBJ2-2; D remains unclear. The V gene lost 6 bases and the J gene lost 0 bases, with 11 bases spanning the gap. CDR3 length: 15 residues. Germline V lookup: CDR1 LGHNA, CDR2 YSLEER. The chain's CDR3 is CASRISEANTGELFF. CDR3 bases: TGCGCCAGCAGAATTTCCGAGGCGAACACCGGGGAGCTGTTTTTT.

This clonotype was counted a few times. The chain is built from TRBV7-2 and TRBJ2-7, with 11 bases aligning to TRBD2. Germline V gene sequence: CDR1 SGHTA, CDR2 FQGNSA. The CDR3 spans 16 residues. Trimming removed 7 bases from V and 3 bases from J; junction bases left unmatched: 11. The CDR3 DNA is TGTGCCAGCACGAAAGGACTAGCGGGCCGCAACTACGAGCAGTACTTC. It codes for CASTKGLAGRNYEQYF.

The chain joins TRBV4-1 to TRBJ1-2; D unresolved. This CDR3 region has 12 residues. With 4 bases removed from V and 10 bases from J, the gap between germline ends came to 13 bases. Germline assignment: CDR1 MGHRA and CDR2 YSYEKL. CDR3 sequence (DNA): TGCGCCAGCAGCCGGAAAGACGGGATCTACACCTTC. It yields the protein CASSRKDGIYTF.

The V and J genes are TRBV29-1 and TRBJ2-1; the match to TRBD2 covers 10 bases. The germline V gene encodes CDR1 SQVTM and CDR2 ANQGSEA. V trimming: 8 bases; J trimming: 0 bases; junction bases outside the gene matches: 4. The CDR3 is 14 residues long. The CDR3 here is CSSSGSSSYNEQFF. The CDR3 DNA reads TGCAGCTCTAGCGGGAGCAGCTCCTACAATGAGCAGTTCTTC.

The gene calls are TRBV6-2 or TRBV6-3 and TRBJ2-7; TRBD2 might be the D (5 bases). Germline CDR1 is MNHEY and CDR2 is SVGEGT. This CDR3 spans 12 amino acids. The V end was cut by 2 bases, the J end by 10 bases, with 12 bases between. CDR3 region: CASSYAGPLQYF. The CDR3 DNA sequence: TGTGCCAGCAGTTACGCGGGTCCGCTACAGTACTTC.

The chain couples TRBV11-3 to TRBJ2-3; tentatively, D is TRBD1 or TRBD2 (5 bases each). Germline CDR1 SGHNT, CDR2 YENEEA. CDR3 length: 16 residues. Trimming took 0 bases from V and 8 from J, leaving 18 bases between them. The CDR3 loop is CASSLEGVTTGGTQYF. The CDR3 DNA follows: TGTGCCAGCAGCTTAGAAGGGGTGACCACTGGGGGTACGCAGTATTTT.

This clonotype was detected only a few times. The chain uses TRBV11-3 and TRBJ2-1, with 9 bases lining up with TRBD2. Germline CDR1 is SGHNT and CDR2 is YENEEA. This CDR3 is 16 amino acids long. J gave up 6 bases and V 5 bases, and 11 bases lay outside the gene matches. The CDR3 nucleotides are TGTGCCAGCAGCCCCTCTGGGACTAGCCGATTCAATGAGCAGTTCTTC. It codes for CASSPSGTSRFNEQFF.

CDR3 coding DNA: TGCGCCAGCAGCTTCGTAGGAGGCGGACCAAGCTCCTACGAGCAGTACTTC. It codes for CASSFVGGGPSSYEQYF. The chain couples TRBV5-1 to TRBJ2-7; the D gene is possibly TRBD2 (5 bases). CDR1 and CDR2 (germline): SGHRS, YFSETQ. Trimming took off 2 bases at V and 0 bases at J, with 18 bases between the two ends. This CDR3 is built from 17 residues. The full variable domain, its missing parts supplied by reference TRBV5-1 and TRBJ2-7, is KAGVTQTPRYLIKTRGQQVTLSCSPISGHRSVSWYQQTPGQGLQFLFEYFSETQRNKGNFPGRFSGRQFSNSRSEMNVSTLELGDSALYLCASSFVGGGPSSYEQYFGPGTRLTVT.

This clonotype was seen only once. The genes are TRBV19 and TRBJ1-1, with 7 bases identical to TRBD1. Germline CDR1 LNHDA, CDR2 SQIVND (reference sequence). The CDR3 is 15 residues long. The V segment lost 9 bases and the J segment 3 bases; nucleotides outside the gene matches: 13. The CDR3 spells CASKGLAGGDTEAFF. The DNA for the CDR3 is TGTGCCAGCAAGGGACTGGCAGGGGGGGACACTGAAGCTTTCTTT. The full variable domain, with the rest looked up from reference TRBV19 and TRBJ1-1, is DGGITQSPKYLFRKEGQNVTLSCEQNLNHDAMYWYRQDPGQGLRLIYYSQIVNDFQKGDIAEGYSVSREKKESFPLTVTSAQKNPTAFYLCASKGLAGGDTEAFFGQGTRLTVV.

This clonotype was seen many times. CDR3 residues: CASSLSWPSGGVYNEQFF. The CDR3 nucleotides are TGTGCCAGCAGCTTAAGCTGGCCTAGCGGGGGGGTTTACAATGAGCAGTTCTTC. The rearrangement joins TRBV7-3 to TRBJ2-1; 12 bases are shared with TRBD2. The V gene end was trimmed by 1 base and the J gene end by 4 bases; junction bases not matched to a gene: 8. This CDR3 is built from 18 residues. The germline V gene encodes CDR1 SGHTA and CDR2 FQGTGA.

This clonotype was counted between two and nine times. V gene TRBV27 combines with J gene TRBJ2-5, with 11 bases matching TRBD2. The CDR3 is made up of 17 amino acids. Trimming removed 6 bases from V and 5 bases from J; junction bases left unmatched: 14. Germline values: CDR1 MNHEY, CDR2 SMNVEV (reference sequence). Here the CDR3 DNA reads TGTGCCAGCAGCCGACTAAGACAGACTAGCGGGACTGAGACCCAGTACTTC. Translation: CASSRLRQTSGTETQYF.

This clonotype was seen only a few times. The genes are TRBV20-1 and TRBJ1-1; D remains unclear. The CDR3 is made up of 14 amino acids. Trimming removed 3 bases at V and 0 bases at J, with 11 bases between. Germline assignment: CDR1 DFQATT and CDR2 SNEGSKA (reference sequence). DNA for the CDR3: TGCAGTGCTAGTCTTCGCAGCATGAACACTGAAGCTTTCTTT. Translating gives CSASLRSMNTEAFF.

The chain links TRBV4-3 to TRBJ2-7, with 11 bases identical to TRBD2. V was pared by 0 bases and J by 6 bases, with 7 bases of the junction left unmatched. In germline, CDR1 is LGHNA, CDR2 YSLEER. This CDR3 comprises 16 residues. The CDR3 loop reads CASSQEELAGVSEQYF. DNA for the CDR3: TGCGCCAGCAGCCAAGAAGAACTAGCGGGAGTTTCCGAGCAGTACTTC.

This clonotype has only a few counts. This rearrangement joins TRBV7-9 to TRBJ1-2, with D unclear. Deletions cut 4 bases from V and 5 bases from J, with 17 bases between. This CDR3 spans 15 amino acids. Per germline, CDR1 SEHNR and CDR2 FQNEAQ (reference sequence). CDR3 amino acids: CASSSSLSKMYGYTF. In DNA form, the CDR3 reads TGTGCCAGCAGCTCCTCCCTATCCAAGATGTATGGCTACACCTTC.

The chain combines TRBV10-3 with TRBJ2-7; D is unclear. Trimming shortened V by 0 bases and J by 2 bases, and 11 bases separated the two germline ends. Germline V CDR1 and CDR2: ENHRY, SYGVKD. The CDR3 is made up of 15 amino acids. CDR3 nucleotides: TGTGCCATCAGTGAGTCAGACGTTCCTGCCTACGAGCAGTACTTC. It yields the protein CAISESDVPAYEQYF.

A few counts support this clonotype. The rearrangement uses TRBV10-3 and TRBJ1-2, with 8 bases identical to TRBD1. V trimming: 11 bases; J trimming: 2 bases; junction bases outside the gene matches: 13. From germline, CDR1 is ENHRY and CDR2 SYGVKD. The CDR3 consists of 15 residues. The CDR3 DNA follows: TGTGCCGTCTCAGGTCGACAGGGGTTAAACTATGGCTACACCTTC. The encoded protein is CAVSGRQGLNYGYTF.